The 13 T cell receptor beta chains given below trace back to one sample, sequenced in a study of blood T cell repertoires in COVID-19. TCRdb keeps only in-frame clones here, not all; method: immunoSEQ multiplex PCR. The repertoire holds around 250,000 clones, around 86% seen once, with under 9% in the top ten. The sequenced sample consisted of peripheral blood. The receptors were sampled from a woman between 65 and 79 years old with active or convalescent COVID-19.

This CDR3 is CASSGGMRFYGYTF. In DNA form, the CDR3 reads TGTGCCAGCTCAGGAGGGATGAGGTTCTATGGCTACACCTTC. The chain has TRBV19 and TRBJ1-2; D is ambiguous. The V gene lost 9 bases and the J gene lost 4 bases, with 18 bases spanning the gap. Germline CDR1 is LNHDA and CDR2 is SQIVND (reference sequence). CDR3 size: 14 residues.

The chain uses TRBV7-6 and TRBJ1-3; 7 bases line up with TRBD1. J was trimmed by 0 bases and V by 5 bases; bases with no gene match: 7. Germline-derived CDR1 and CDR2 are SGHVS and FNYEAQ. This CDR3 is 16 amino acids long. CDR3 protein: CASSRGDSSSGNTIYF. CDR3 coding DNA: TGTGCCAGCAGCCGTGGGGACAGTTCCTCTGGAAACACCATATATTTT.

The chain uses TRBV28 and TRBJ2-1; 10 positions match TRBD2. Germline-derived CDR1 and CDR2 are MDHEN and SYDVKM. J was trimmed by 4 bases and V by 7 bases; bases with no gene match: 13. This CDR3 spans 17 amino acids. The CDR3 DNA reads TGTGCCAGCACCGAGAGCGGGGGGGCTCACCCGTACAATGAGCAGTTCTTC. The encoded protein is CASTESGGAHPYNEQFF. The full variable domain, completed using reference TRBV28 and TRBJ2-1, is DVKVTQSSRYLVKRTGEKVFLECVQDMDHENMFWYRQDPGLGLRLIYFSYDVKMKEKGDIPEGYSVSREKKERFSLILESASTNQTSMYLCASTESGGAHPYNEQFFGPGTRLTVL.

The V gene is TRBV9, the J gene TRBJ2-3; perhaps TRBD2 as D (6 bases). The CDR3 runs to 13 residues. In germline, CDR1 is SGDLS, CDR2 YYNGEE. V lost 0 bases, J lost 6 bases, and 8 bases lay in between. The CDR3 bases are TGTGCCAGCAGCGTAGGACTAGGGGATACGCAGTATTTT. Protein product: CASSVGLGDTQYF. The full variable domain, completed using reference TRBV9 and TRBJ2-3, is DSGVTQTPKHLITATGQRVTLRCSPRSGDLSVYWYQQSLDQGLQFLIQYYNGEERAKGNILERFSAQQFPDLHSELNLSSLELGDSALYFCASSVGLGDTQYFGPGTRLTVL.

V gene TRBV7-6 combines with J gene TRBJ2-1, with D perhaps matching TRBD1 (5 bases). V was trimmed by 1 base and J by 5 bases, leaving 12 bases between them. There are 15 residues in the CDR3. CDR1 SGHVS and CDR2 FNYEAQ come from the germline V gene. In nucleotides, the CDR3 is TGTGCCAGCAGCTTAGGAGGACAACTGGACAATGAGCAGTTCTTC. It codes for CASSLGGQLDNEQFF.

V gene TRBV6-5 combines with J gene TRBJ1-1; D perhaps matches TRBD1 (6 bases). This CDR3 spans 14 amino acids. V lost 5 bases and J 2 bases, leaving 12 bases between the germline ends. Germline V CDR1 and CDR2: MNHEY, SVGAGI. The CDR3 DNA sequence: TGTGCCAGCAGTAAACAGGGTGGTAACACTGAAGCTTTCTTT. It codes for CASSKQGGNTEAFF.

The chain has TRBV27 and TRBJ2-1; D possibly corresponds to TRBD1 (8 bases). The CDR3 loop spans 15 amino acids. V dropped 0 bases and J dropped 8 bases, with 14 bases sitting between them. Germline CDR1 reads MNHEY; CDR2 reads SMNVEV (reference sequence). The CDR3 DNA reads TGTGCCAGCAGTTTATCGGTACAGGGGGGGTATGAGCAGTTCTTC. It translates to CASSLSVQGGYEQFF.

This clone was seen a handful of times. The chain employs TRBV7-9 and TRBJ1-2; D remains ambiguous. The germline gives CDR1 SEHNR, CDR2 FQNEAQ (reference sequence). V was clipped by 3 bases and J by 8 bases, with 10 bases between them. CDR3 length equals 12 residues. CDR3 bases: TGTGCCAGCAGCTTTACGGGTGAGGGCTACACCTTC. Protein sequence: CASSFTGEGYTF. Supplemented by reference TRBV7-9 and TRBJ1-2, the full variable domain reads DTGVSQNPRHKITKRGQNVTFRCDPISEHNRLYWYRQTLGQGPEFLTYFQNEAQLEKSRLLSDRFSAERPKGSFSTLEIQRTEQGDSAMYLCASSFTGEGYTFGSGTRLTVV.

This clone was counted a few times. The gene calls are TRBV7-2 and TRBJ2-3; possibly TRBD1 for D (6 bases). Germline CDR1 reads SGHTA; CDR2 reads FQGNSA. Trimming removed 1 base at V and 5 bases at J, with 13 bases between. The CDR3 loop spans 15 amino acids. The CDR3 sequence is CASSLGTGMEDTQYF. The CDR3 DNA is TGTGCCAGCAGCTTAGGAACAGGGATGGAAGATACGCAGTATTTT.

The rearrangement uses TRBV19 and TRBJ1-1; 7 nucleotides line up with TRBD1. The CDR3 spans 15 residues. Germline CDR1 is LNHDA and CDR2 is SQIVND (reference sequence). The trim removed 3 bases at V and 0 bases at J, leaving 4 bases unmatched. CDR3 bases: TGTGCCAGTAGTATCGGGACAGTCATGAACACTGAAGCTTTCTTT. Protein product: CASSIGTVMNTEAFF.

The chain recombines TRBV5-6 with TRBJ1-5; maybe TRBD1 (6 bases). From germline, CDR1 is SGHDT and CDR2 YYEEEE. Trimming removed 4 bases at V and 5 bases at J, with 16 bases between. This CDR3 has 15 amino acids. The CDR3 sequence is CASSLGENRDQPQHF. The CDR3 nucleotides are TGTGCCAGCAGCCTGGGGGAGAACAGGGATCAGCCCCAGCATTTT.

V usage is TRBV6-1 and J usage is TRBJ1-2, with D tentatively TRBD1 (5 bases). The germline CDR1 and CDR2 sequences are MNHNS and SASEGT. Trimming pared 1 base from V and 7 bases from J, leaving 10 bases between. CDR3 length equals 13 residues. CDR3 loop: CASSEDGGAGYTF. The CDR3 DNA is TGTGCCAGCAGTGAAGACGGAGGGGCTGGCTACACCTTC.

This chain links TRBV4-1 with TRBJ2-3; 7 nucleotides agree with TRBD2. Germline assignment: CDR1 MGHRA and CDR2 YSYEKL. The CDR3 consists of 15 residues. With 3 bases clipped from V and 2 bases from J, the junction kept 5 bases outside the gene matches. The CDR3 protein is CASSQSSGNTDTQYF. The CDR3, as DNA: TGCGCCAGCAGCCAGTCTAGCGGAAACACAGATACGCAGTATTTT.